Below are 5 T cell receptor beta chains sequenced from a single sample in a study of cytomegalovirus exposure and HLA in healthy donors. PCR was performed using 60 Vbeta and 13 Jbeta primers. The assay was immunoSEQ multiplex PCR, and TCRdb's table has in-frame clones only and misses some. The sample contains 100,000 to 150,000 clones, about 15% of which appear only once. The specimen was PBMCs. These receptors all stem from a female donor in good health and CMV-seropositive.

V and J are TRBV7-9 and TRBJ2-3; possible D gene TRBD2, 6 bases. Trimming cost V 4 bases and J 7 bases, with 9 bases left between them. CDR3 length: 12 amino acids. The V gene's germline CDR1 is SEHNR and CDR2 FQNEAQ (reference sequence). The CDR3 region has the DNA TGTGCCAGCAGCTCCAGGGACTATACGCAGTATTTT. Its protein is CASSSRDYTQYF.

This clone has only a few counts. CDR3 amino acids: CASRATGGSYEQYF. The CDR3 DNA sequence: TGTGCCAGCAGGGCTACAGGGGGCTCCTACGAGCAGTACTTC. The chain employs TRBV2 and TRBJ2-7; 8 nucleotides match TRBD1. V shed 6 bases, J shed 0 bases, and the junction held 4 bases outside the gene matches. This CDR3 is 14 amino acids long. Germline V gene lookup returns CDR1 SNHLY and CDR2 FYNNEI.

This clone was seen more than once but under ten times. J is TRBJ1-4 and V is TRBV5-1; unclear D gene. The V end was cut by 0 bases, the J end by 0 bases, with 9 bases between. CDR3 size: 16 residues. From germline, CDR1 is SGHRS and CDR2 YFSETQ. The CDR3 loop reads CASSLAGGTTNEKLFF. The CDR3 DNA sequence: TGCGCCAGCAGCTTGGCCGGTGGTACAACTAATGAAAAACTGTTTTTT.

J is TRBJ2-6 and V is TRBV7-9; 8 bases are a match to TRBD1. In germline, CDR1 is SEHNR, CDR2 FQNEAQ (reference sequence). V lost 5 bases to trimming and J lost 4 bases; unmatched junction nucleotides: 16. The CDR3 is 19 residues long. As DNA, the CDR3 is TGTGCCAGCAGCCCGCCGCCCGGGACAGGAGTTCGCGGGGCCAACGTCCTGACTTTC. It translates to CASSPPPGTGVRGANVLTF.

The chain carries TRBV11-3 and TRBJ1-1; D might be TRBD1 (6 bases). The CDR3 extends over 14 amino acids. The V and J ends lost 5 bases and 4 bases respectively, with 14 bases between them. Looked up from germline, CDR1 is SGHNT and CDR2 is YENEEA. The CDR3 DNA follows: TGTGCCAGCAGCCCCGGGGGGGCGATCACTGAAGCTTTCTTT. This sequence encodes CASSPGGAITEAFF.